The sequence of this T cell receptor beta chain was determined in a study of blood T cell repertoires in COVID-19. As for the study in general: T cells, B-cell-depleted T cells, or PBMCs provided the cDNA or gDNA that served as material.

As processed by the authors: Reference gene primer amplification in the assay estimated nucleated cell counts. Produced via immunoSEQ multiplex PCR; TCRdb's table is partial and in-frame only. D and trimming were read from the DNA, whereas the V and J calls and clone size are those reported in that table. The table records some 42,000 clones, roughly 90% of them present only once. The germline V and J ends were trimmed by 8 bases and 4 bases, with 15 bases remaining between them. The CDR3 is 14 amino acids. Germline loops: CDR1 SEHNR, CDR2 FQNEAQ (reference sequence). This chain connects TRBV7-9 to TRBJ2-1; TRBD2 is a possible D gene (7 bases). The clonotype originates from a human donor in a cohort sampled during active COVID-19. Sample: peripheral blood. The CDR3 is CASPKAGAYNEQFF. The CDR3 DNA reads as TGTGCCAGCCCGAAGGCGGGGGCTTACAATGAGCAGTTCTTC.